These 8 T cell receptor beta chains came from one sample sequenced in a study of post-analysis software for immune sequencing data. Built from TCR beta cDNA, the libraries had unique molecular identifiers in them. TCRdb recomputed calls from the PCR reads with MiXCR, one row per CDR3 protein. This table has about 770,000 distinct CDR3 sequences, around 46% appearing once. These receptors have no known antigen. Study observations and caveats: Controls had lower frequencies than patients of five or six TRBV segments, which included TRBV5-6, TRBV5-1 and TRBV20-1.

Sequences were obtained from blood. All receptors come from a girl aged 10-17 years with multiple sclerosis.

This clonotype has just a few counts. This chain joins TRBV6-2 or TRBV6-3 and TRBJ2-7, with D uncertain. The CDR3 has 13 amino acids. CDR1 and CDR2 (germline): MNHEY, SVGEGT. The V gene lost 6 bases and the J gene lost 2 bases, with 11 bases spanning the gap. Here the CDR3 reads CASRVAATYEQYF. DNA of the CDR3: TGTGCCAGCAGGGTAGCAGCCACCTACGAGCAGTACTTC.

This clonotype was detected only a few times. The chain employs TRBV12-3 or TRBV12-4 and TRBJ2-7; no reliable D call. The V end lost 5 bases, the J end lost 7 bases, and 15 bases lay between the germline ends. CDR3 length equals 13 residues. The CDR3 DNA is TGTGCCAGCAGTCCATCCTTGGAAGGAGAGCAGTACTTC. Residues: CASSPSLEGEQYF.

The chain uses TRBV6-6 and TRBJ2-1; D gene uncertain. Germline V gives CDR1 MNHNY, CDR2 SVGAGI (reference sequence). The CDR3 totals 11 residues. Trimming cost V 5 bases and J 7 bases, with 6 bases left between them. CDR3 coding DNA: TGTGCCAGCAGTGGGGTTAATGAGCAGTTCTTC. Translated: CASSGVNEQFF.

The chain recombines TRBV28 with TRBJ2-3; the D is unclear. CDR1 and CDR2 (germline): MDHEN, SYDVKM. V was pared by 6 bases and J by 2 bases, with 9 bases between. The CDR3 runs 13 residues. The CDR3 DNA is TGTGCCAGCAGACGACAAATCACAGATACGCAGTATTTT. Protein product: CASRRQITDTQYF.

J is TRBJ2-3 and V is TRBV15; 7 bases align to TRBD1. V gave up 0 bases and J gave up 6 bases; unmatched junction bases: 12. Germline V gives CDR1 LNHNV, CDR2 YYDKDF (reference sequence). The CDR3 length is 17 residues. In DNA form, the CDR3 reads TGTGCCACCAGCAGAGAGGGTGTGGACAGGTCCCCGGATACGCAGTATTTT. This gives the protein CATSREGVDRSPDTQYF.

The chain recombines TRBV24-1 with TRBJ2-3, with D uncertain. The CDR3 consists of 12 residues. Germline V gives CDR1 KGHDR, CDR2 SFDVKD. V was cut by 5 bases and J by 6 bases, with 8 bases left in between. This chain's CDR3 is CATSAMTDTQYF. CDR3 coding DNA: TGTGCCACCAGTGCCATGACGGATACGCAGTATTTT.

In its sample, this clonotype was seen a few times. The chain is built from TRBV15 and TRBJ1-4; 10 bases map to TRBD1. This CDR3 is built from 15 residues. The J segment lost 6 bases and the V segment lost 6 bases, leaving 7 bases of the junction unmatched. Germline assignment: CDR1 LNHNV and CDR2 YYDKDF (reference sequence). The DNA for the CDR3 is TGTGCCACCAGATTCGACAGGGGGCATCATGAAAAACTGTTTTTT. Residues: CATRFDRGHHEKLFF.

The chain joins TRBV11-3 to TRBJ2-5, with 13 bases matching TRBD2. Trimming at V came to 5 bases and at J to 4 bases, leaving 7 bases not matched to a gene. The CDR3 runs to 16 residues. Germline-derived CDR1 and CDR2 are SGHNT and YENEEA. CDR3 residues: CASSPGTSGTRETQYF. The CDR3 region has the DNA TGTGCCAGCAGCCCCGGGACTAGCGGGACGAGAGAGACCCAGTACTTC. The whole variable domain, remainder taken from reference TRBV11-3 and TRBJ2-5, is EAGVVQSPRYKIIEKKQPVAFWCNPISGHNTLYWYLQNLGQGPELLIRYENEEAVDDSQLPKDRFSAERLKGVDSTLKIQPAELGDSAVYLCASSPGTSGTRETQYFGPGTRLLVL.